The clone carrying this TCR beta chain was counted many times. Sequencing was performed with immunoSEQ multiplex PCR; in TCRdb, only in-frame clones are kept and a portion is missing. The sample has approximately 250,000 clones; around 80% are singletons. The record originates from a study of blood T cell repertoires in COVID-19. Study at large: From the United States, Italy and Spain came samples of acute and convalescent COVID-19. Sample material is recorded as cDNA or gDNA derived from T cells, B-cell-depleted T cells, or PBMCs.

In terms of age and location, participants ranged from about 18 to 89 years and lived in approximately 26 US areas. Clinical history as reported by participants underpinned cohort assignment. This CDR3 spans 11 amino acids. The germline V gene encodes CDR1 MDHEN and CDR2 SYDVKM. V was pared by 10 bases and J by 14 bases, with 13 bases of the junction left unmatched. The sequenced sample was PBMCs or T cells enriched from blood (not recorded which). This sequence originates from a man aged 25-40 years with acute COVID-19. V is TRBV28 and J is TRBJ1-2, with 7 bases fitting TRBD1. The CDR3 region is CATRGQPYPTF. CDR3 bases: TGTGCCACCCGGGGACAGCCTTACCCGACCTTC.